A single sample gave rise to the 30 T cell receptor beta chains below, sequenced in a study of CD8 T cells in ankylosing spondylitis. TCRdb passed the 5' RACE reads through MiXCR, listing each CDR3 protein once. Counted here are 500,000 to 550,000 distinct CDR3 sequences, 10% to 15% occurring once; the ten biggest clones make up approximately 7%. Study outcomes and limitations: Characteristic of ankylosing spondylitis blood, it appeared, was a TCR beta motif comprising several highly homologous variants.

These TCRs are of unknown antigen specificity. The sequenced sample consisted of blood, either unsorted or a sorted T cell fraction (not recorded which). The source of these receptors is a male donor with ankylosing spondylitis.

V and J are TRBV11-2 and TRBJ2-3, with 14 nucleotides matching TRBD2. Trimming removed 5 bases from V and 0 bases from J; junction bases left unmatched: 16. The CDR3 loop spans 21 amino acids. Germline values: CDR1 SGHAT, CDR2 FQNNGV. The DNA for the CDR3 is TGTGCCAGCAGCCCCAGAGGACTAGCGGGAGGTGAGGCACGGAGCACAGATACGCAGTATTTT. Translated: CASSPRGLAGGEARSTDTQYF. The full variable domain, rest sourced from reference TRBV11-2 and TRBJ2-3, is EAGVAQSPRYKIIEKRQSVAFWCNPISGHATLYWYQQILGQGPKLLIQFQNNGVVDDSQLPKDRFSAERLKGVDSTLKIQPAKLEDSAVYLCASSPRGLAGGEARSTDTQYFGPGTRLTVL.

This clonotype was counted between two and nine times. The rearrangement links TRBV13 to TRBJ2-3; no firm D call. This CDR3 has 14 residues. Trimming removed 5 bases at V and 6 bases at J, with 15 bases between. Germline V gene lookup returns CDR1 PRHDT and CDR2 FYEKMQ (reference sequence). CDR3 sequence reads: CASSARVGRDTQYF. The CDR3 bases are TGTGCCAGCAGCGCTCGGGTAGGGCGGGATACGCAGTATTTT. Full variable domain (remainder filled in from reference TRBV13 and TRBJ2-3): AAGVIQSPRHLIKEKRETATLKCYPIPRHDTVYWYQQGPGQDPQFLISFYEKMQSDKGSIPDRFSAQQFSDYHSELNMSSLELGDSALYFCASSARVGRDTQYFGPGTRLTVL.

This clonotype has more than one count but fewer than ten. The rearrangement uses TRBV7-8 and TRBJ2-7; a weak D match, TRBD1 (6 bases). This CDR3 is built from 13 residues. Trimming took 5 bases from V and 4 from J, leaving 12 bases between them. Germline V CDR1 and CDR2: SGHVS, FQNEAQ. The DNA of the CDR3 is TGTGCCAGCAGCCAGGGGTGGGAATACGAGCAGTACGTC. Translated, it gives CASSQGWEYEQYV.

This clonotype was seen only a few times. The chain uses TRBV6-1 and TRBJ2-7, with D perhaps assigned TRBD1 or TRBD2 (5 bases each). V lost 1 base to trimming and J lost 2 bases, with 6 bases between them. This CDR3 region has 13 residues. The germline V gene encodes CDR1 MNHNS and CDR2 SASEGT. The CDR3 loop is CASSEGGTYEQYV. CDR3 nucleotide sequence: TGTGCCAGCAGTGAAGGGGGGACCTACGAGCAGTACGTC.

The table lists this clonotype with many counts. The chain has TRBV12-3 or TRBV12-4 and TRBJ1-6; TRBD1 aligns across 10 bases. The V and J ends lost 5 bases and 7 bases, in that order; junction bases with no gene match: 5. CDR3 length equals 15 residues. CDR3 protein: CASSPPGQGNSPLHF. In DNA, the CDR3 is TGTGCCAGCAGTCCACCGGGACAGGGGAATTCACCCCTCCACTTT.

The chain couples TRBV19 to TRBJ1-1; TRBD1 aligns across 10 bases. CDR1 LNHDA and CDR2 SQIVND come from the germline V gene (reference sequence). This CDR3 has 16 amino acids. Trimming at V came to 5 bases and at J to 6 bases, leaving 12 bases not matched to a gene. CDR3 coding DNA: TGTGCCAGTAGTTCTCACCGGGACAGGGGTAGGGCTGAAGCTTTCTTT. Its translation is CASSSHRDRGRAEAFF. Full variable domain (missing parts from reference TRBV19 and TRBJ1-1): DGGITQSPKYLFRKEGQNVTLSCEQNLNHDAMYWYRQDPGQGLRLIYYSQIVNDFQKGDIAEGYSVSREKKESFPLTVTSAQKNPTAFYLCASSSHRDRGRAEAFFGQGTRLTVV.

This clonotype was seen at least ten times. In nucleotides, the CDR3 is TGTGCCAGCAGCTCGCGACAGGGTTCCAATTCACCCCTCCACTTT. It specifies CASSSRQGSNSPLHF. The chain employs TRBV7-2 and TRBJ1-6; 7 positions match TRBD1. J was trimmed by 7 bases and V by 4 bases; bases with no gene match: 7. The CDR3 length is 15 residues. Germline V gene data show CDR1 as SGHTA and CDR2 as FQGNSA.

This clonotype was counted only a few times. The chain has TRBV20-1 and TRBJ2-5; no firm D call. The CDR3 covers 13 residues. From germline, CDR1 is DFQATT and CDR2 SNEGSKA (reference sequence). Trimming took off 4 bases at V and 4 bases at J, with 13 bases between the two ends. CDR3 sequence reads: CSANGPLGETQYF. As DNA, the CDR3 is TGCAGTGCTAATGGCCCTTTAGGAGAGACCCAGTACTTC.

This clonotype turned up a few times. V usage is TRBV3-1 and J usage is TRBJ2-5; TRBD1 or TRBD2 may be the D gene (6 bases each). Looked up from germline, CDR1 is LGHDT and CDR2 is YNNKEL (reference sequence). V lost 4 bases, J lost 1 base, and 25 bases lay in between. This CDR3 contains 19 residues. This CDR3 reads CASSPSKWGLAQLQETQYF. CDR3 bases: TGTGCCAGCAGCCCCTCGAAATGGGGGCTAGCGCAACTCCAAGAGACCCAGTACTTC.

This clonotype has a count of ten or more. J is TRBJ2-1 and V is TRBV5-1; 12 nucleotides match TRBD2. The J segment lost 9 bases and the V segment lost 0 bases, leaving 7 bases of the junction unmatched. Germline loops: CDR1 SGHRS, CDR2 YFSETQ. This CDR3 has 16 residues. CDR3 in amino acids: CASSLGPTSGSSEQFF. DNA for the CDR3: TGCGCCAGCAGCTTGGGTCCGACTAGCGGGAGCAGTGAGCAGTTCTTC.

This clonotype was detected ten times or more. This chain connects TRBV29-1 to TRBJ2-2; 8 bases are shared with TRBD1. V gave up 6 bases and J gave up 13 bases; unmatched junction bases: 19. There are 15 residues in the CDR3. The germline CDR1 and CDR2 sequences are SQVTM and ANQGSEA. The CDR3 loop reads CSVSPTGVAAGGLFF. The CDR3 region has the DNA TGCAGCGTCAGCCCGACAGGGGTCGCGGCGGGCGGGCTGTTTTTT.

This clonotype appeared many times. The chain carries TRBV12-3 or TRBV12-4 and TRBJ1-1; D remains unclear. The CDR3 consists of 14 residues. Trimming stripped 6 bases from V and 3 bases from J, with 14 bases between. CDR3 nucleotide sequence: TGTGCCAGCAGGCCCCGGGATGAGTACACTGAAGCTTTCTTT. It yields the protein CASRPRDEYTEAFF.

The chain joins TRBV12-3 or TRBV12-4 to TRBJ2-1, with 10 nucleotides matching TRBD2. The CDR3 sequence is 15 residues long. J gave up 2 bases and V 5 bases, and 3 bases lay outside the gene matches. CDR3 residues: CASSTSGIPYNEQFF. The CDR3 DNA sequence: TGTGCCAGCAGTACTAGCGGGATCCCCTACAATGAGCAGTTCTTC.

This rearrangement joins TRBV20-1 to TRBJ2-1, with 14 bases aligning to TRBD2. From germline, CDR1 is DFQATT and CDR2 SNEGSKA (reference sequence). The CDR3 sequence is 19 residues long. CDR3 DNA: TGCTGCGCCGGGGGACAGGCGACTAGCGGGAGGGCCTCGTACAATGAGCAGTTCTTC. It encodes CCAGGQATSGRASYNEQFF.

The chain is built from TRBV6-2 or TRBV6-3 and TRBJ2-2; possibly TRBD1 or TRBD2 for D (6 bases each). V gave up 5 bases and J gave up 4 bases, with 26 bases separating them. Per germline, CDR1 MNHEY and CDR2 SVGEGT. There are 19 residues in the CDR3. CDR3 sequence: CASSSPYLLRGARTGELFF. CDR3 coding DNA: TGTGCCAGCAGTAGCCCTTATCTTCTGAGGGGGGCACGCACCGGGGAGCTGTTTTTT.

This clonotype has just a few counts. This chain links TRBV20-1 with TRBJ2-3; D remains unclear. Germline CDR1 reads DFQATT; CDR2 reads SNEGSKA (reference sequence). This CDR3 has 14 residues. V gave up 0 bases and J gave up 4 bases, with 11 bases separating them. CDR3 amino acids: CSAREARWADTQYF. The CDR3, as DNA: TGCAGTGCTAGAGAGGCTCGATGGGCAGATACGCAGTATTTT.

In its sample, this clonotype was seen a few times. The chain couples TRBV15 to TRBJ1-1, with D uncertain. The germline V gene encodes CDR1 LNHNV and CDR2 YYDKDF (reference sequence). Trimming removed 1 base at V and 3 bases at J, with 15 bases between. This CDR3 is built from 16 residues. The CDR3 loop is CATSRGDSGMDTEAFF. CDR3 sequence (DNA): TGTGCCACCAGCAGAGGGGATTCCGGAATGGACACTGAAGCTTTCTTT.

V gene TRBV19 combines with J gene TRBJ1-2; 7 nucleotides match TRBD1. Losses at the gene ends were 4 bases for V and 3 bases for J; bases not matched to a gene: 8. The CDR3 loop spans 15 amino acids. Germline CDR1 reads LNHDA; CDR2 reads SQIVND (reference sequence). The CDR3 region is CASSTRTGGDYGYTF. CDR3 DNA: TGTGCCAGTAGTACAAGGACAGGTGGTGACTATGGCTACACCTTC.

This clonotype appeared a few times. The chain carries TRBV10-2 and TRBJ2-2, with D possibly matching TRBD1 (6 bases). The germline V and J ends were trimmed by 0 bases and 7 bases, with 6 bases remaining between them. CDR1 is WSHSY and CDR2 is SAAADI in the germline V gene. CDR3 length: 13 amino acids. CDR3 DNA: TGCGCCAGCAGTGAGTCAGGGGGCGGGGAGCTGTTTTTT. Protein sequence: CASSESGGGELFF.

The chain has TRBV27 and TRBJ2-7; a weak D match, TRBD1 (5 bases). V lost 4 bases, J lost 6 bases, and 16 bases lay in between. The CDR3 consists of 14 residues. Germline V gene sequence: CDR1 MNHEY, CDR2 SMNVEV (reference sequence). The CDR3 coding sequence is TGTGCCAGCAGTTCCCCAGGGTGGGGCTCCGAGCAGTACTTC. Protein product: CASSSPGWGSEQYF.

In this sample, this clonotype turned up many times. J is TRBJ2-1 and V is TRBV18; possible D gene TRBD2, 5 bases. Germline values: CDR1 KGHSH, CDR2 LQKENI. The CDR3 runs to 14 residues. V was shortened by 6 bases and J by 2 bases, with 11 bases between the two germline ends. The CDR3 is CASSSTRTYNEQFF. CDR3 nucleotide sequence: TGTGCCAGCTCCTCAACTAGAACCTACAATGAGCAGTTCTTC.

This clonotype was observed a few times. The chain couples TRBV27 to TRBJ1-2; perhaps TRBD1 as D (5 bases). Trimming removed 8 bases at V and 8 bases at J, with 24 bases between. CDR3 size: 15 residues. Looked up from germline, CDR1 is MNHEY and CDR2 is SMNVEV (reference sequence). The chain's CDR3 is CASGTLAGELGGYTF. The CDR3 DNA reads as TGTGCCAGCGGTACATTAGCGGGGGAGTTGGGGGGCTACACCTTC.

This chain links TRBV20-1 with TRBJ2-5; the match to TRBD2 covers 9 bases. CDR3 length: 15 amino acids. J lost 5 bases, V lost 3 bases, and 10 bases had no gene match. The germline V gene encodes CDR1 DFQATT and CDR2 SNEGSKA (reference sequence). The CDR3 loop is CSASYRVAGVETQYF. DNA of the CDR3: TGCAGTGCTAGTTACAGGGTAGCGGGAGTTGAGACCCAGTACTTC.

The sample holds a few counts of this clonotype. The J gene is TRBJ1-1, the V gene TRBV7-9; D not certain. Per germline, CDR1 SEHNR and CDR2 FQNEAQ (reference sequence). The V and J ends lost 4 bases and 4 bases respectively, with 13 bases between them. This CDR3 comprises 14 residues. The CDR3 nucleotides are TGTGCCAGCAGCTCAGACACTCGTGGCACTGAAGCTTTCTTT. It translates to CASSSDTRGTEAFF. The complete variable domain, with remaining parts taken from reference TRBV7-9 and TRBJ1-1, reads DTGVSQNPRHKITKRGQNVTFRCDPISEHNRLYWYRQTLGQGPEFLTYFQNEAQLEKSRLLSDRFSAERPKGSFSTLEIQRTEQGDSAMYLCASSSDTRGTEAFFGQGTRLTVV.

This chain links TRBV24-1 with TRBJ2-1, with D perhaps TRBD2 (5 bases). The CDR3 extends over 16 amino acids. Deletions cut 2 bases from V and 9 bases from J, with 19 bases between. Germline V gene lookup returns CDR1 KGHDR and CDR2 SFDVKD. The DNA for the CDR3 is TGTGCCACCAGTGATTCCGGACTCCGACCCTTCTCTGAGCAGTTCTTC. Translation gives CATSDSGLRPFSEQFF.

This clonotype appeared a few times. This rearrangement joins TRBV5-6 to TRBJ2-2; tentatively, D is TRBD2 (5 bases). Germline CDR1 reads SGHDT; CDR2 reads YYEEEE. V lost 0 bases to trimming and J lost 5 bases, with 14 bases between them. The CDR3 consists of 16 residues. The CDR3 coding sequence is TGTGCCAGCAGCTTGGGAGCGGCGGTTGGGACCGGGGAGCTGTTTTTT. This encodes CASSLGAAVGTGELFF. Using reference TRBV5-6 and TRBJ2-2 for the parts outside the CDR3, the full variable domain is DAGVTQSPTHLIKTRGQQVTLRCSPKSGHDTVSWYQQALGQGPQFIFQYYEEEERQRGNFPDRFSGHQFPNYSSELNVNALLLGDSALYLCASSLGAAVGTGELFFGEGSRLTVL.

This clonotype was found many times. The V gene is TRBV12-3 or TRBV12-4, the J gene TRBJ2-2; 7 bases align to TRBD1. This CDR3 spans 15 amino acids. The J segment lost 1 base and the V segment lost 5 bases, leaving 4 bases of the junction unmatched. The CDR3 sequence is CASSPRTGNTGELFF. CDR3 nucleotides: TGTGCCAGCAGTCCTCGGACAGGGAACACCGGGGAGCTGTTTTTT.

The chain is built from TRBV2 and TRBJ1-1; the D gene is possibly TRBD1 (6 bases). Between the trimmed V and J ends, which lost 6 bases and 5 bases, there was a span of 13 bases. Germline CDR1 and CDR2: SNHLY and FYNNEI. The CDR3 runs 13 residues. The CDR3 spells CASRDQGWTEAFF. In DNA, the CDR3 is TGTGCCAGCAGGGACCAGGGGTGGACTGAAGCTTTCTTT.

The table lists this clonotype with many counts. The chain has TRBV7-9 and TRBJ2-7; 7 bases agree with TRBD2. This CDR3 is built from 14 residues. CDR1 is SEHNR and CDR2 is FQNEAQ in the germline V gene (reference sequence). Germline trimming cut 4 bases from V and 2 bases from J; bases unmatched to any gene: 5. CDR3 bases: TGTGCCAGCAGCTCCCGGGACTACCCCTACGAGCAGTACTTC. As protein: CASSSRDYPYEQYF.

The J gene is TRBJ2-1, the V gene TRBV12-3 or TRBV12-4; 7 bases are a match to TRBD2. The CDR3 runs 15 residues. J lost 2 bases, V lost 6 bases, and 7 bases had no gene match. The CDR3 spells CASRLGSGTYNEQFF. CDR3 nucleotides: TGTGCCAGCAGACTAGGGAGCGGGACCTACAATGAGCAGTTCTTC.